This T cell receptor (beta chain) was profiled in a study of T cell clonotyping in hematopoietic cell transplantation. Broader study findings: Pathologically expanded recipient clonotypes increased progressively from day 30 to day 180 as diversity fell. Graft donor and pretransplant recipient Inverse Simpson Index values predicted broader posttransplant TCR diversity.

Recipients were bled about 28 days pretransplant and at posttransplant days 30, 100, 180. Notes on this clone: Its specificity is not known.

This CDR3 has 11 amino acids. Germline CDR1 MDHEN, CDR2 SYDVKM. Trimming removed 2 bases at V and 9 bases at J, with 8 bases between. The data were produced by immunoSEQ multiplex PCR, yet TCRdb's version contains in-frame clones alone and is incomplete. The sample contains about 7,000 clones, more than 75% of which appear only once. Sequenced material: PBMCs, taken 100 days after allogeneic stem cell transplant. The clonotype was recovered from a male patient between 50 and 60 years old who had an allogeneic stem cell transplant from a related donor, so the T cells may come from the graft donor. Some clones in this sample may be carry-over from other donors' samples. The rearrangement links TRBV28 to TRBJ2-7; D not certain. The CDR3 loop reads CASSLERRQYF. Written as DNA, the CDR3 is TGTGCCAGCAGTTTAGAGAGACGGCAGTACTTC.